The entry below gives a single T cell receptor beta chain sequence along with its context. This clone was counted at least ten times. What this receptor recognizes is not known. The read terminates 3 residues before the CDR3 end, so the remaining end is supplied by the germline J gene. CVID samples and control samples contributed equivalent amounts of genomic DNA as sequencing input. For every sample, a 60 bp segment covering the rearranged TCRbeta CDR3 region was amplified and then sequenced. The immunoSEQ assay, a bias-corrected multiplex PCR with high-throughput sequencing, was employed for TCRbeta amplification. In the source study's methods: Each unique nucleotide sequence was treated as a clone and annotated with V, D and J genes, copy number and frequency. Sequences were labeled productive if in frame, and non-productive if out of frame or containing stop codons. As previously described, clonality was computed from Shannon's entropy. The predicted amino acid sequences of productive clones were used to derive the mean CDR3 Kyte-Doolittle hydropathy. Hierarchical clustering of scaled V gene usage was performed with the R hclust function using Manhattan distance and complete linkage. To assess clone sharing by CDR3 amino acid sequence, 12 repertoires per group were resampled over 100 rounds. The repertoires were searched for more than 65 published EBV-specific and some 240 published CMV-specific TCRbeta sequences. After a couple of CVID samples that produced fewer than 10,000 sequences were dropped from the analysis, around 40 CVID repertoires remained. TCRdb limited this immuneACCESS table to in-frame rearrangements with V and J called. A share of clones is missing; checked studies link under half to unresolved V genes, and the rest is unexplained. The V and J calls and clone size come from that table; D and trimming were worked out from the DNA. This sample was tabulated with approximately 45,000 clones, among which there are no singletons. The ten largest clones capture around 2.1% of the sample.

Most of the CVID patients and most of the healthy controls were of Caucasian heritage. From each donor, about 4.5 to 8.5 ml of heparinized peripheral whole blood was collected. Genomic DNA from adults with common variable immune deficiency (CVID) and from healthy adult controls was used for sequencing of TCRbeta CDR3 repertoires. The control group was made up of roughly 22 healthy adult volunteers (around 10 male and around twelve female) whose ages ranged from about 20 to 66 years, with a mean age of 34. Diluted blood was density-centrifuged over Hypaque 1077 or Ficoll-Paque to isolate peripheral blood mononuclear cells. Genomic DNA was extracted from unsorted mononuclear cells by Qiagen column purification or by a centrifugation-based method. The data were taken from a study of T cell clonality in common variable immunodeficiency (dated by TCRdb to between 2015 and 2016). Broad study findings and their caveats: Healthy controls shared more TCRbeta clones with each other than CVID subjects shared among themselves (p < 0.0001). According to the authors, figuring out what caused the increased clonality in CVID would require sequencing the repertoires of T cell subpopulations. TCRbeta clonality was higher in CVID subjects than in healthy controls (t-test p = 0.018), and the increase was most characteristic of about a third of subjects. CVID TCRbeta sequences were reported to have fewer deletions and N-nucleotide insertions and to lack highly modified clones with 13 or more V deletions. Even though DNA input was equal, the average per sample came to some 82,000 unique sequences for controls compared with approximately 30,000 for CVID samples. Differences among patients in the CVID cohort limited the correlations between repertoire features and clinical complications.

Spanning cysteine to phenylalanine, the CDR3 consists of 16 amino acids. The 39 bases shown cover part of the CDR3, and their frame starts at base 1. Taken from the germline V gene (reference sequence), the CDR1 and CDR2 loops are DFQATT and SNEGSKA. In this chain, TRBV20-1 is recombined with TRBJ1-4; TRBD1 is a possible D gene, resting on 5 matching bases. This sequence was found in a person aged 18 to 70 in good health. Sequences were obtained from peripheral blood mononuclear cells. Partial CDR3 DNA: TGCAGTGCTTCCGAAGGCCCTGCCTCTGGGGCCAACGTA. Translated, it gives CSASEGPASGANV. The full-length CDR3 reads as CSASEGPASGANVLFF.